The 13 T cell receptor beta chains below were found in one sample sequenced in a study of CD8+ T cells in alopecia areata. Treatment here: oral pan-JAK inhibitor, 5-10 mg twice daily. cDNA reverse transcribed from extracted RNA served as the sequencing template. Clones were sequenced by immunoSEQ multiplex PCR, and TCRdb holds only the in-frame ones, with some missing. Among about 180,000 clones listed, 50% to 75% were seen once. The sample consisted of CD4+ T cells sorted from blood, taken between weeks 55 and 65, from a patient treated with tofacitinib. The source of these receptors is a human donor with alopecia areata.

This clone was detected a few times. The chain links TRBV2 to TRBJ1-6; D might be TRBD1 (6 bases). Per germline, CDR1 SNHLY and CDR2 FYNNEI. The CDR3 has 16 residues. V lost 6 bases to trimming and J lost 0 bases, with 12 bases between them. The CDR3 DNA sequence: TGTGCCAGCAGCACCACAGGGAGCTCCTATAATTCACCCCTCCACTTT. Its protein is CASSTTGSSYNSPLHF.

This chain links TRBV30 with TRBJ2-3; TRBD2 might be the D (6 bases). CDR3 size: 15 residues. CDR1 is GTSNPN and CDR2 is SVGIG in the germline V gene (reference sequence). The V and J ends lost 0 bases and 1 base respectively, with 11 bases between them. CDR3 bases: TGTGCCTGGAGTGTCGGAGGGATGGGCACAGATACGCAGTATTTT. Translated: CAWSVGGMGTDTQYF.

The rearrangement joins TRBV29-1 to TRBJ2-5; unclear D gene. Trimming shortened V by 4 bases and J by 0 bases, and 12 bases separated the two germline ends. This CDR3 has 14 amino acids. Germline V lookup: CDR1 SQVTM, CDR2 ANQGSEA. DNA for the CDR3: TGCAGCGTTGTTCTACCGCCGTACCAAGAGACCCAGTACTTC. Encoded protein: CSVVLPPYQETQYF.

J is TRBJ2-1 and V is TRBV5-6, with D perhaps TRBD1 (5 bases). V lost 5 bases to trimming and J lost 3 bases, with 18 bases between them. Germline values: CDR1 SGHDT, CDR2 YYEEEE. The CDR3 length is 16 residues. This CDR3 reads CASRDKTDLLYNEQFF. The CDR3 coding sequence is TGTGCCAGCAGGGATAAGACAGACCTTCTCTACAATGAGCAGTTCTTC. Looking up the rest from reference TRBV5-6 and TRBJ2-1 gives the full variable domain: DAGVTQSPTHLIKTRGQQVTLRCSPKSGHDTVSWYQQALGQGPQFIFQYYEEEERQRGNFPDRFSGHQFPNYSSELNVNALLLGDSALYLCASRDKTDLLYNEQFFGPGTRLTVL.

The chain joins TRBV6-5 to TRBJ2-7, with 8 bases matching TRBD2. The ends lost 5 bases at V and 6 bases at J; junction bases unmatched: 9. Germline CDR1 is MNHEY and CDR2 is SVGAGI. The CDR3 loop spans 14 amino acids. CDR3 nucleotide sequence: TGTGCCAGCAGTCCAGCGGGGGCTTTCCGCGAGCAGTACTTC. It yields the protein CASSPAGAFREQYF.

The CDR3: CTSSQEEEKEGEQPQHF. CDR3 coding DNA: TGCACCAGCAGCCAAGAGGAGGAAAAAGAGGGAGAACAGCCCCAGCATTTT. J is TRBJ1-5 and V is TRBV1. TRBV1 is flagged as a pseudogene. The CDR3 covers 17 residues.

This chain uses TRBV29-1 with TRBJ2-3, with D possibly TRBD1 on 5 matching bases. Per germline, CDR1 SQVTM and CDR2 ANQGSEA. V shed 4 bases and J shed 3 bases, with 11 bases lying between them. This CDR3 region has 13 residues. CDR3 sequence reads: CSVAAAGTDTQYF. CDR3 DNA sequence: TGCAGCGTTGCTGCGGCAGGGACAGATACGCAGTATTTT.

This chain joins TRBV7-9 and TRBJ2-7; either TRBD1 or TRBD2 may supply D (5 bases each). Between the trimmed V and J ends, which lost 5 bases and 3 bases, there was a span of 14 bases. The CDR3 contains 14 residues. Germline CDR1 is SEHNR and CDR2 is FQNEAQ (reference sequence). The CDR3, as DNA: TGTGCCAGCAGCCCCGGGACCAATATCTACGAGCAGTACTTC. It codes for CASSPGTNIYEQYF.

This chain links TRBV12-5 with TRBJ1-2; D perhaps matches TRBD1 (5 bases). Germline CDR1 and CDR2: LGHNT and FRNRAP. CDR3 length equals 16 residues. The V gene lost 1 base and the J gene lost 7 bases, with 19 bases spanning the gap. The CDR3 loop reads CASGLDRDGAFGGYTF. DNA of the CDR3: TGTGCTAGTGGTTTGGACCGGGACGGGGCTTTCGGTGGCTACACCTTC.

This chain joins TRBV7-9 and TRBJ2-3, with TRBD2 matching 12 bases. The CDR3 length is 16 residues. Per the germline V gene, CDR1 is SEHNR and CDR2 is FQNEAQ (reference sequence). Losses at the gene ends were 2 bases for V and 7 bases for J; bases not matched to a gene: 7. CDR3 sequence (DNA): TGTGCCAGCAGCTTACTACTAGCGGGGGGACGAAATACGCAGTATTTT. It translates to CASSLLLAGGRNTQYF. The variable domain in full, completed from reference TRBV7-9 and TRBJ2-3, reads DTGVSQNPRHKITKRGQNVTFRCDPISEHNRLYWYRQTLGQGPEFLTYFQNEAQLEKSRLLSDRFSAERPKGSFSTLEIQRTEQGDSAMYLCASSLLLAGGRNTQYFGPGTRLTVL.

This clone was seen a handful of times. The chain joins TRBV30 to TRBJ2-6; the D is unclear. Deletions cut 2 bases from V and 0 bases from J, with 17 bases between. Germline V lookup: CDR1 GTSNPN, CDR2 SVGIG (reference sequence). This CDR3 is 18 amino acids long. CDR3 DNA: TGTGCCTGGAGTCCCAGTCGGACCGCGACCTCTGGGGCCAACGTCCTGACTTTC. Protein product: CAWSPSRTATSGANVLTF.

This clone was seen more than once but under ten times. The rearrangement joins TRBV4-1 to TRBJ2-5, with 9 bases that match TRBD2. Germline values: CDR1 MGHRA, CDR2 YSYEKL. This CDR3 is built from 15 residues. The V gene end was trimmed by 4 bases and the J gene end by 5 bases; junction bases not matched to a gene: 8. CDR3 DNA: TGCGCCAGCAGCCGACCGGGACTAGCCGTTGAGACCCAGTACTTC. Translation: CASSRPGLAVETQYF.

This clone was observed a few times. The chain has TRBV30 and TRBJ2-1, with a possible D match to TRBD1 (5 bases). The germline gives CDR1 GTSNPN, CDR2 SVGIG (reference sequence). V lost 3 bases, J lost 5 bases, and 8 bases lay in between. This CDR3 region has 12 residues. The CDR3 coding sequence is TGTGCCTGGAGCAGGGTCGACAATGAGCAGTTCTTC. It is translated as CAWSRVDNEQFF.